This record looks at one TCR beta chain sequence and its context. Its target is not known. The source of the sample is a study of T-cell memory formation after mild COVID-19. Findings of the study overall: There was a balanced CD4/CD8 profile in clones contracting day 15 to 85, and later expanders leaned CD4+. Mainly in CM and EM were contracting CD4+ clones; CD8+ were in EMRA.

In TCRdb, the 5' RACE reads were re-called with MiXCR into one record per CDR3 protein. This repertoire shows just under 550,000 distinct CDR3 sequences, about a fifth found once; its top ten account for roughly an eighth. Germline V gene data show CDR1 as SNHLY and CDR2 as FYNNEI. This CDR3 has 17 residues. V was clipped by 8 bases and J by 0 bases, with 17 bases between them. This chain joins TRBV2 and TRBJ2-6; D possibly corresponds to TRBD2 (6 bases). The source material was PBMCs or a T cell subset sorted from them (not recorded which). The TCR was taken from an adult woman who had mild COVID-19 (a few samples of this study predate the infection). Cell type and time point are not known. CDR3 loop: CASSREDTSSGANVLTF. DNA for the CDR3: TGTGCCAGCTCAAGGGAGGACACCAGCTCTGGGGCCAACGTCCTGACTTTC.